These 4 T cell receptor beta chains were all obtained from the same sample, sequenced in a study of human T cells and chemical hapten exposure. Time point here: pre-sensitization, week 0. The treatment here: therapeutic diphenylcyclopropenone sensitization with weekly scalp DPC. TCRdb analysed the RACE reads with MiXCR anew, one entry per CDR3 protein. The profile shows more than 80,000 distinct CDR3 sequences, 10% to 13% of them singletons. This specimen was whole blood, taken in connection with sensitization to the hapten diphenylcyclopropenone (DPC). The origin of the receptors is a woman in her fifties or sixties with alopecia areata. Some clones in this sample may be carry-over from other donors' samples.

This clonotype was recorded a few times. The chain employs TRBV10-3 and TRBJ2-7; D is uncertain. Trimming stripped 6 bases from V and 3 bases from J, with 15 bases between. This CDR3 contains 14 residues. Germline V gene data show CDR1 as ENHRY and CDR2 as SYGVKD. The CDR3 protein is CAISPGAAHYEQYF. The CDR3 DNA reads as TGTGCCATCAGCCCGGGCGCTGCCCACTACGAGCAGTACTTC.

This clonotype appeared many times. The chain combines TRBV7-2 with TRBJ2-3; a possible D gene is TRBD1 (6 bases). The CDR3 is made up of 12 amino acids. The germline V and J ends were trimmed by 10 bases and 5 bases, with 13 bases remaining between them. CDR1 and CDR2 from the germline V gene are SGHTA and FQGNSA. The CDR3 here is CAIRTALDTQYF. CDR3 coding DNA: TGTGCCATTCGGACAGCCTTAGATACGCAGTATTTT.

The chain is built from TRBV29-1 and TRBJ1-1; 7 bases line up with TRBD1. Germline CDR1 and CDR2: SQVTM and ANQGSEA. The CDR3 length is 13 residues. V dropped 7 bases and J dropped 5; count of bases not matched to a gene: 10. The CDR3 loop reads CSGAYRGSTEAFF. The CDR3 nucleotides read TGCAGCGGGGCGTACAGGGGTAGTACTGAAGCTTTCTTT.

The V call is TRBV10-3, the J call TRBJ2-5; D is possibly TRBD1 or TRBD2 (5 bases each). Germline assignment: CDR1 ENHRY and CDR2 SYGVKD. With 8 bases removed from V and 7 bases from J, the gap between germline ends came to 20 bases. The CDR3 extends over 14 amino acids. CDR3 nucleotides: TGTGCCATCTTTGGGACGGCCTGTGAGGGGACCCAGTACTTC. Translation gives CAIFGTACEGTQYF.